The 13 T cell receptor beta chains presented below share a single source sample, sequenced in a study of cytomegalovirus exposure and HLA in healthy donors (dated by TCRdb to 2015 to 2018). Library preparation used the immunoSEQ multiplex PCR assay. A mixture of 60 forward primers for TCR Vbeta segments and 13 reverse primers for TCR Jbeta segments was used in the multiplex PCR. Here the immuneACCESS table is served through TCRdb, limited to in-frame sequences with V and J called. Missing clones are a known gap in these copies; in checked studies unresolved V genes cover under half, and the rest lacks a known reason. The table of this sample itemizes roughly 73,000 clones. The ten largest clones add up to 6% to 8% of the sample. The specimen was PBMCs. These receptors all stem from a female donor in good health and CMV-seropositive.

The chain joins TRBV7-2 to TRBJ1-2; 9 bases are a match to TRBD1. The CDR3 covers 13 residues. Germline CDR1 and CDR2: SGHTA and FQGNSA. V gave up 5 bases and J gave up 8 bases; unmatched junction bases: 6. DNA of the CDR3: TGTGCCAGCAGCCTTGGGACAGGGTGGGGCTACACCTTC. Translated: CASSLGTGWGYTF.

The chain couples TRBV25-1 to TRBJ2-3; possibly TRBD2 for D (6 bases). The CDR3 length is 16 residues. V was pared by 2 bases and J by 4 bases, with 16 bases between. Looked up from germline, CDR1 is MGHDK and CDR2 is SYGVNS. In DNA form, the CDR3 reads TGTGCCAGCAGTGAACTAGAGCGGGTAGCATCAGATACGCAGTATTTT. This sequence encodes CASSELERVASDTQYF.

The genes are TRBV13 and TRBJ2-2; 7 nucleotides agree with TRBD1. Germline CDR1 reads PRHDT; CDR2 reads FYEKMQ (reference sequence). Trimming took 4 bases from V and 4 from J; bases not matched to a gene: 9. CDR3 size: 16 residues. The CDR3 is CASSSPGQTLTGELFF. CDR3 coding DNA: TGTGCCAGCAGCTCGCCGGGACAGACACTCACCGGGGAGCTGTTTTTT.

This sequence joins TRBV2 and TRBJ2-1; 8 nucleotides agree with TRBD2. From germline, CDR1 is SNHLY and CDR2 FYNNEI. The CDR3 runs 16 residues. Germline trimming cut 1 base from V and 5 bases from J; bases unmatched to any gene: 7. The CDR3 loop reads CASSEELAGGNNEQFF. DNA for the CDR3: TGTGCCAGCAGTGAAGAGTTGGCGGGGGGTAACAATGAGCAGTTCTTC.

The chain carries TRBV9 and TRBJ1-2; 10 nucleotides align to TRBD1. The germline gives CDR1 SGDLS, CDR2 YYNGEE. Trimming cost V 2 bases and J 8 bases; bases outside gene matches: 9. The CDR3 is 15 residues long. The CDR3 is CASSVRGQGIEGYTF. The CDR3 DNA follows: TGTGCCAGCAGCGTTCGGGGACAGGGGATAGAAGGCTACACCTTC.

The rearrangement links TRBV7-2 to TRBJ2-5; 12 nucleotides line up with TRBD2. The length of the CDR3 is 16 residues. V was pared by 5 bases and J by 5 bases, with 9 bases of the junction left unmatched. The V gene's germline CDR1 is SGHTA and CDR2 FQGNSA. The CDR3 DNA sequence: TGTGCCAGCAGCAGAGGGCTAGCGGGAGGGCGGGAGACCCAGTACTTC. This gives the protein CASSRGLAGGRETQYF.

The J gene is TRBJ1-4, the V gene TRBV11-2; no firm D call. This CDR3 spans 13 amino acids. Trimming shortened V by 0 bases and J by 10 bases, and 9 bases separated the two germline ends. CDR1 and CDR2 from the germline V gene are SGHAT and FQNNGV. The DNA of the CDR3 is TGTGCCAGCAGCTTAGATAGGAGTGGAAAACTGTTTTTT. Translated: CASSLDRSGKLFF.

The chain carries TRBV10-3 and TRBJ2-7; 9 bases fit TRBD2. V shed 8 bases, J shed 0 bases, and the junction held 5 bases outside the gene matches. Per germline, CDR1 ENHRY and CDR2 SYGVKD. The CDR3 loop spans 14 amino acids. CDR3 region: CAIGGAGGSYEQYF. In DNA form, the CDR3 reads TGTGCCATCGGCGGAGCGGGGGGCTCCTACGAGCAGTACTTC.

The V gene is TRBV9, the J gene TRBJ2-3; 7 bases match TRBD2. The germline V gene encodes CDR1 SGDLS and CDR2 YYNGEE. V shed 0 bases, J shed 5 bases, and the junction held 0 bases outside the gene matches. The CDR3 runs to 13 residues. CDR3: CASSVGGGDTQYF. The CDR3 nucleotides read TGTGCCAGCAGCGTAGGGGGGGGAGATACGCAGTATTTT.

The chain is built from TRBV9 and TRBJ2-7; D is perhaps TRBD2 (7 bases). Germline V gives CDR1 SGDLS, CDR2 YYNGEE. Between the trimmed V and J ends, which lost 3 bases and 4 bases, there was a span of 11 bases. The CDR3 consists of 13 residues. As DNA, the CDR3 is TGTGCCAGCAGCGAACAGGGAGGGTACGAGCAGTACTTC. It encodes CASSEQGGYEQYF.

This chain uses TRBV5-8 with TRBJ2-7, with TRBD2 matching over 10 bases. Trimming cost V 4 bases and J 6 bases; bases outside gene matches: 7. Per the germline V gene, CDR1 is SGHTS and CDR2 is YDEGEE. The CDR3 consists of 14 residues. In nucleotides, the CDR3 is TGTGCCAGCAGCCCCTGGACTAGCGGAGTCGAGCAGTACTTC. Translation gives CASSPWTSGVEQYF.

The chain has TRBV4-3 and TRBJ2-7; a possible D gene is TRBD1 (5 bases). CDR3 length equals 15 residues. Trimming shortened V by 1 base and J by 3 bases, and 13 bases separated the two germline ends. Germline V CDR1 and CDR2: LGHNA, YSLEER. The CDR3 reads CASSQVMGRDYEQYF. In DNA, the CDR3 is TGCGCCAGCAGCCAAGTAATGGGCAGGGACTACGAGCAGTACTTC.

The V and J genes are TRBV2 and TRBJ1-5, with TRBD1 matching 7 bases. This CDR3 contains 13 residues. The V segment lost 7 bases and the J segment 3 bases; nucleotides outside the gene matches: 3. Per the germline V gene, CDR1 is SNHLY and CDR2 is FYNNEI. The CDR3 DNA sequence: TGTGCCAGCAAGGGGACAGTCAATCAGCCCCAGCATTTT. Translated, it gives CASKGTVNQPQHF.